The 29 T cell receptor beta chains in this list originate from one sample, sequenced in a study of low-dose radiotherapy and immunotherapy resistance in tumors. The time point was: before trial treatment. Primers targeting TRAV and TRBV primed first-strand cDNA, covering alpha and beta chains. A constant-region primer paired with the V-primer adapter amplified TCRs over about 20 PCR cycles. TCRdb recomputed calls from the reads with MiXCR, one row per CDR3 protein. In the table there are some 60,000 distinct CDR3 sequences, more than 20% of which are singletons. This sample comprised PBMCs, obtained before treatment. The receptors were gathered from a male donor with rectosigmoid adenocarcinoma.

This clonotype was picked up a small number of times. CDR3 amino acids: CASSTTGTRAEQFF. The CDR3 nucleotides read TGTGCCAGTAGTACTACCGGGACTAGGGCTGAGCAGTTCTTC. The rearrangement links TRBV19 to TRBJ2-1; 8 nucleotides match TRBD2. The CDR3 runs 14 residues. V lost 4 bases, J lost 9 bases, and 8 bases stayed unmatched. Germline V gene lookup returns CDR1 LNHDA and CDR2 SQIVND (reference sequence).

This sequence joins TRBV9 and TRBJ2-3; D ambiguous. V lost 0 bases and J 0 bases, leaving 8 bases between the germline ends. The CDR3 spans 15 residues. The germline V gene encodes CDR1 SGDLS and CDR2 YYNGEE. CDR3 residues: CASSVASASTDTQYF. The DNA for the CDR3 is TGTGCCAGCAGCGTAGCCAGCGCTAGCACAGATACGCAGTATTTT.

This clonotype was detected ten times or more. The CDR3 loop is CASTLGAAEQFF. CDR3 DNA: TGTGCCAGCACCCTAGGGGCGGCTGAGCAGTTCTTC. This rearrangement joins TRBV28 to TRBJ2-1; a possible D gene is TRBD1 (5 bases). Germline V gene sequence: CDR1 MDHEN, CDR2 SYDVKM. CDR3 length: 12 residues. V was cut by 7 bases and J by 9 bases, with 13 bases left in between.

The chain combines TRBV6-2 or TRBV6-3 with TRBJ2-2; TRBD2 matches 11 bases. Trimming removed 7 bases from V and 1 base from J; junction bases left unmatched: 11. This CDR3 is 18 amino acids long. Germline CDR1 and CDR2: MNHEY and SVGEGT. In nucleotides, the CDR3 is TGTGCCAGCACCCCGATAATAGCGGGGGGGCAGAACACCGGGGAGCTGTTTTTT. This translates into CASTPIIAGGQNTGELFF.

This clonotype was observed at least ten times. The chain links TRBV5-6 to TRBJ2-7; TRBD1 agrees at 7 bases. This CDR3 contains 15 residues. Germline trimming cut 4 bases from V and 3 bases from J; bases unmatched to any gene: 10. Germline V gives CDR1 SGHDT, CDR2 YYEEEE. CDR3 amino acids: CASSQIDRVNYEQYF. As DNA, the CDR3 is TGTGCCAGCAGCCAGATTGACAGGGTGAACTACGAGCAGTACTTC.

This clonotype was found many times. The chain carries TRBV29-1 and TRBJ2-3; 9 bases map to TRBD1. Germline V CDR1 and CDR2: SQVTM, ANQGSEA. The length of the CDR3 is 13 residues. The ends lost 8 bases at V and 5 bases at J; junction bases unmatched: 8. CDR3 amino acids: CSTTGTGRDTQYF. The CDR3 coding sequence is TGCAGCACAACCGGGACAGGGCGAGATACGCAGTATTTT.

This clonotype appeared many times. The chain recombines TRBV7-2 with TRBJ1-5, with TRBD1 identical over 7 bases. With 5 bases clipped from V and 3 bases from J, the junction kept 7 bases outside the gene matches. CDR1 is SGHTA and CDR2 is FQGNSA in the germline V gene. This CDR3 has 15 residues. The CDR3, as DNA: TGTGCCAGCAGCCGTGACAGGGAACCCAATCAGCCCCAGCATTTT. Amino acid sequence: CASSRDREPNQPQHF.

This clonotype was counted ten times or more. The gene calls are TRBV28 and TRBJ2-2; D is uncertain. V was shortened by 11 bases and J by 0 bases, with 10 bases between the two germline ends. The CDR3 totals 13 residues. Germline assignment: CDR1 MDHEN and CDR2 SYDVKM. Here the CDR3 reads CALKSSNTGELFF. CDR3 in DNA: TGTGCCCTTAAGTCATCGAACACCGGGGAGCTGTTTTTT.

This clonotype is labeled as medium-sized. The J gene is TRBJ2-1, the V gene TRBV7-2, with no clear D. The ends were cut back, 6 bases at V and 4 bases at J, with 4 bases in the middle. CDR1 and CDR2 (germline): SGHTA, FQGNSA. The CDR3 is 11 residues long. CDR3 DNA: TGTGCCAGCAGAATATACAATGAGCAGTTCTTC. This codes for CASRIYNEQFF.

This chain links TRBV11-2 with TRBJ2-1; 11 bases align to TRBD2. The CDR3 is 17 residues long. V lost 3 bases and J lost 9; bases outside the gene matches: 13. Germline V CDR1 and CDR2: SGHAT, FQNNGV. Here the CDR3 DNA reads TGTGCCAGCAGCTTGGCTAGCGGGGGGCCCAACCCCCCTGAGCAGTTCTTC. It yields the protein CASSLASGGPNPPEQFF.

This clonotype came up many times. The rearrangement links TRBV28 to TRBJ2-1; 7 bases fit TRBD1. This CDR3 comprises 14 residues. Germline V gene lookup returns CDR1 MDHEN and CDR2 SYDVKM. With V trimmed by 7 bases and J by 9 bases, 12 bases remained unmatched. The CDR3 nucleotides read TGTGCCAGCAAACTCGACAGGGCGAGGAGTGAGCAGTTCTTC. It codes for CASKLDRARSEQFF.

This clonotype came up many times. V is TRBV5-4 and J is TRBJ1-3, with D hard to call. The V end lost 0 bases, the J end lost 4 bases, and 2 bases lay between the germline ends. There are 12 residues in the CDR3. Germline loops: CDR1 SGHNT, CDR2 YYREEE (reference sequence). CDR3 DNA sequence: TGTGCCAGCAGCTTGGACGGAAACACCATATATTTT. It specifies CASSLDGNTIYF.

This clonotype was detected only once. The chain is built from TRBV30 and TRBJ2-7, with D unresolved. Trimming removed 2 bases at V and 6 bases at J, with 8 bases between. The germline gives CDR1 GTSNPN, CDR2 SVGIG (reference sequence). The CDR3 covers 11 residues. DNA for the CDR3: TGTGCCTGGAGTTCGTCAGCCGAGCAGTACTTC. Its translation: CAWSSSAEQYF.

The sample holds many counts of this clonotype. V gene TRBV6-6 combines with J gene TRBJ1-2; D remains unclear. Between the trimmed V and J ends, which lost 4 bases and 3 bases, there was a span of 6 bases. The CDR3 has 12 residues. The germline gives CDR1 MNHNY, CDR2 SVGAGI (reference sequence). For the CDR3, the DNA is TGTGCCAGCAGTTCCGCGGACTATGGCTACACCTTC. Encoded protein: CASSSADYGYTF.

Regarding this clonotype: One base separates it from a far larger clone, so it is likely a read error. The conserved closing phenylalanine or tryptophan is absent in this CDR3, likely reflecting a read error. This rearrangement joins TRBV5-5 to TRBJ1-2, with 9 nucleotides matching TRBD1. From germline, CDR1 is SGHKS and CDR2 YYEKEE (reference sequence). The CDR3 runs 15 residues. The CDR3 reads CASGQPDRGVTGYTL. For the CDR3, the DNA is TGCGCCAGCGGCCAACCTGACAGGGGGGTTACTGGCTACACCCTC.

The rearrangement uses TRBV7-2 and TRBJ1-5; D uncertain. The ends were cut back, 3 bases at V and 0 bases at J, with 6 bases in the middle. The CDR3 sequence is 14 residues long. Germline assignment: CDR1 SGHTA and CDR2 FQGNSA. The CDR3 loop reads CASSLEFSNQPQHF. CDR3 in DNA: TGTGCCAGCAGCTTGGAGTTTAGCAATCAGCCCCAGCATTTT.

This clonotype was recorded many times. V and J are TRBV5-1 and TRBJ1-1, with a tentative D call TRBD1 (6 bases). Trimming stripped 4 bases from V and 2 bases from J, with 12 bases between. The CDR3 is 14 residues long. Germline V lookup: CDR1 SGHRS, CDR2 YFSETQ. This chain's CDR3 is CASSRRTDNTEAFF. DNA of the CDR3: TGCGCCAGCAGCAGACGGACAGACAACACTGAAGCTTTCTTT.

The rearrangement uses TRBV28 and TRBJ1-1; perhaps TRBD1 as D (5 bases). Looked up from germline, CDR1 is MDHEN and CDR2 is SYDVKM. The CDR3 sequence is 16 residues long. Trimming stripped 3 bases from V and 1 base from J, with 15 bases between. CDR3 in DNA: TGTGCCAGCAGTTTGAATGCAGGGCAGACGAACACTGAAGCTTTCTTT. Residues: CASSLNAGQTNTEAFF.

This clonotype was recorded many times. This chain's CDR3 is CASSLPGPTDTQYF. CDR3 sequence (DNA): TGTGCCAGCAGTTTACCAGGGCCAACAGATACGCAGTATTTT. The gene calls are TRBV27 and TRBJ2-3; D perhaps matches TRBD1 (5 bases). CDR3 size: 14 residues. V was trimmed by 2 bases and J by 3 bases, leaving 9 bases between them. CDR1 and CDR2 (germline): MNHEY, SMNVEV (reference sequence).

There are many counts of this clonotype. The V and J genes are TRBV18 and TRBJ2-1, with TRBD1 matching over 8 bases. Germline CDR1 reads KGHSH; CDR2 reads LQKENI. With 8 bases clipped from V and 8 bases from J, the junction kept 8 bases outside the gene matches. The CDR3 consists of 13 residues. The CDR3 region has the DNA TGTGCCAGCACCCCGGGACAGGCCTATGAGCAGTTCTTC. It specifies CASTPGQAYEQFF.

In its sample, this clonotype was seen many times. The V and J genes are TRBV15 and TRBJ2-3; TRBD2 agrees at 7 bases. Germline V CDR1 and CDR2: LNHNV, YYDKDF (reference sequence). With V trimmed by 1 base and J by 4 bases, 5 bases remained unmatched. CDR3 length: 15 residues. The DNA of the CDR3 is TGTGCCACCAGCAGAGTCGGCGGGAGCGCAGATACGCAGTATTTT. Protein: CATSRVGGSADTQYF.

The rearrangement links TRBV20-1 to TRBJ2-7; no clear D. This CDR3 comprises 15 residues. Per the germline V gene, CDR1 is DFQATT and CDR2 is SNEGSKA (reference sequence). Between the trimmed V and J ends, which lost 1 base and 5 bases, there was a span of 18 bases. The CDR3 is CSARGAVGLVDEQYF. CDR3 nucleotide sequence: TGCAGTGCTAGAGGGGCGGTCGGTCTAGTTGACGAGCAGTACTTC.

This clonotype was seen ten or more times. The chain employs TRBV2 and TRBJ2-1; D possibly uses TRBD1 or TRBD2 (5 bases each). Germline CDR1 and CDR2: SNHLY and FYNNEI. V lost 8 bases and J 5 bases, leaving 19 bases between the germline ends. This CDR3 spans 15 amino acids. In DNA, the CDR3 is TGTGCCAGCCGAGGGGAGAGGGCTTCGAACAATGAGCAGTTCTTC. This codes for CASRGERASNNEQFF.

This clonotype was recorded at least ten times. This chain joins TRBV11-2 and TRBJ1-2, with D tentatively TRBD1 (5 bases). Germline CDR1 reads SGHAT; CDR2 reads FQNNGV. CDR3 length: 15 amino acids. Trimming removed 1 base at V and 2 bases at J, with 11 bases between. CDR3 region: CASSLAFRQNYGYTF. The CDR3 region has the DNA TGTGCCAGCAGCTTAGCTTTTAGACAGAACTATGGCTACACCTTC.

This clonotype was recorded many times. The chain carries TRBV6-2 or TRBV6-3 and TRBJ2-1, with 10 bases lining up with TRBD2. Germline CDR1 and CDR2: MNHEY and SVGEGT. V gave up 3 bases and J gave up 4 bases; unmatched junction bases: 3. There are 15 residues in the CDR3. CDR3 loop: CASSYETSGYNEQFF. CDR3 in DNA: TGTGCCAGCAGTTATGAGACTAGCGGGTACAATGAGCAGTTCTTC.

Ten or more counts support this clonotype. V and J are TRBV20-1 and TRBJ1-1; perhaps TRBD1 as D (6 bases). The V gene's germline CDR1 is DFQATT and CDR2 SNEGSKA (reference sequence). This CDR3 has 13 residues. Trimming shortened V by 3 bases and J by 1 base, and 9 bases separated the two germline ends. This CDR3 reads CSASRTENTEAFF. In DNA form, the CDR3 reads TGCAGTGCTAGTAGGACAGAGAACACTGAAGCTTTCTTT.

This clonotype was counted ten times or more. V gene TRBV28 combines with J gene TRBJ2-6; no clear D. Germline CDR1 and CDR2: MDHEN and SYDVKM. The length of the CDR3 is 14 residues. The germline V and J ends were trimmed by 3 bases and 0 bases, with 3 bases remaining between them. This CDR3 is CASSFLSGANVLTF. CDR3 nucleotide sequence: TGTGCCAGCAGTTTTCTCTCTGGGGCCAACGTCCTGACTTTC.

V is TRBV2 and J is TRBJ2-7; 11 positions match TRBD1. The germline V gene has CDR1 SNHLY and CDR2 FYNNEI. The J segment lost 4 bases and the V segment lost 8 bases, leaving 7 bases of the junction unmatched. CDR3 length equals 14 residues. For the CDR3, the DNA is TGTGCCAGCCAGGGGACAGGGGGTAGGTACGAGCAGTACTTC. Protein sequence: CASQGTGGRYEQYF.

This chain joins TRBV5-1 and TRBJ1-5; no firm D call. The CDR3 totals 13 residues. The germline V gene encodes CDR1 SGHRS and CDR2 YFSETQ. V lost 5 bases and J lost 4, with 10 bases in between. The CDR3 is CASSWEGNQPQHF. Here the CDR3 DNA reads TGCGCCAGCAGTTGGGAGGGAAATCAGCCCCAGCATTTT.